Listed below are T cell receptor beta chains from one sample, sequenced in a study of beta chain features in type 1 diabetes. The repertoire was sequenced with immunoSEQ multiplex PCR; TCRdb's copy has only in-frame clones and lacks some. The sample holds under 300,000 clones, 24% seen once. Sequencing was carried out using naive CD4+ T cells from blood. The source of these receptors is a woman aged 25 to 39 with type 1 diabetes. Each CDR3 is given with its conserved first and last residue. The order of the fields is CDR3 protein, CDR3 DNA, V gene, J gene, D gene, CDR3 length, clone size. A D gene is named only where the DNA matches it firmly. Clone size appears in some rows only: once, few, many, or a class for an expanded clone.

CASSSNEEGAFF	TGCGCCAGCAGCTCCAACGAGGAGGGAGCTTTCTTT	TRBV5-1	TRBJ1-1	-	12	few
CSAERSSTDTQYF	TGCAGCGCTGAGCGATCTAGCACAGATACGCAGTATTTT	TRBV29-1	TRBJ2-3	-	13	few
CASSHGTYEQYF	TGCGCCAGCAGCCACGGGACATACGAGCAGTACTTC	TRBV5-1	TRBJ2-7	-	12	few
CASSQVQGADNEQFF	TGTGCCAGCAGCCAAGTCCAAGGGGCCGACAATGAGCAGTTCTTC	TRBV4-2	TRBJ2-1	-	15	-
CSVGLLDRPRKQYF	TGCAGCGTTGGTTTACTGGACAGGCCAAGAAAGCAGTACTTC	TRBV29-1	TRBJ2-7	TRBD1	14	-
CSVRVETGANEQFF	TGCAGCGTTCGGGTGGAGACAGGGGCCAATGAGCAGTTCTTC	TRBV29-1	TRBJ2-1	TRBD1	14	few
CASSPDRVGTDTQYF	TGTGCCAGCAGCCCAGACAGGGTTGGCACAGATACGCAGTATTTT	TRBV7-9	TRBJ2-3	TRBD1	15	few
CASSEGHPGANVLTF	TGTGCCAGCAGTGAGGGACACCCTGGGGCCAACGTCCTGACTTTC	TRBV2	TRBJ2-6	-	15	-
CASSSSTGEQTQYF	TGTGCCAGCAGTTCAAGTACAGGGGAACAGACCCAGTACTTC	TRBV27	TRBJ2-5	TRBD1	14	-
CSVTAYTEAFF	TGCAGCGTGACAGCTTACACTGAAGCTTTCTTT	TRBV29-1	TRBJ1-1	-	11	few
CASSQDRALNYGYTF	TGTGCCAGCAGCCAAGACAGGGCCTTAAACTATGGCTACACCTTC	TRBV4-2	TRBJ1-2	-	15	few
CASRPGAGSYGYTF	TGTGCCAGCAGACCTGGGGCCGGTAGTTATGGCTACACCTTC	TRBV6-1	TRBJ1-2	-	14	-